The T cell receptor beta chain described here comes from a study of breast tumors, draining lymph nodes, adjacent tissues. TCRdb called the multiplex PCR reads again in MiXCR, with one record for every CDR3 protein. This sample has around 290,000 distinct CDR3 sequences; about 30% occur once, and the top ten carry roughly 1.2%. This clonotype came up a few times. Its antigen is not known. Study findings and constraints: Tumor repertoires ranked between lymph nodes and nontumor tissue in diversity, with V and J gene preferences.

The lymph nodes were axillary draining lymph nodes from breast cancer patients. The sequenced sample was axillary lymph node tissue. This TCR was recovered from a female donor with breast cancer. Some clones in this sample may be carry-over from other donors' samples.

The CDR3 region is CASSLSGVGAGGGGYTF. CDR3 DNA sequence: TGTGCCAGCAGTTTATCAGGAGTGGGTGCTGGAGGCGGAGGCTACACCTTC. V is TRBV27 and J is TRBJ1-2, with no clear D. Trimming took off 0 bases at V and 8 bases at J, with 22 bases between the two ends. The CDR3 totals 17 residues. Germline loops: CDR1 MNHEY, CDR2 SMNVEV (reference sequence).